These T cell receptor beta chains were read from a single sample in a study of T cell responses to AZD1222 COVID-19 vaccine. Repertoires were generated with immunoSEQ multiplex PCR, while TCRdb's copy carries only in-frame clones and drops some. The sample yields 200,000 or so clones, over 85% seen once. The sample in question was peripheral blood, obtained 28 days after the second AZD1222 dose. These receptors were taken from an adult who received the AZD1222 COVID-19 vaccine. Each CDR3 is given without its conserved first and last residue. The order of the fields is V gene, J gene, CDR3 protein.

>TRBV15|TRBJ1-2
ATSTSDRLGRYT
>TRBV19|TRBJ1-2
ASSIQLLLGYT
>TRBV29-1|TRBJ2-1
SVDSFSYNEQF
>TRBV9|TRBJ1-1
ASSVDLNTEAF
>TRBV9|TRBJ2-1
ASSAGTGMNEQF
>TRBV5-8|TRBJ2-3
ASSFHGGGGHTDTQY
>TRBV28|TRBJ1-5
ASSLGTGNQPQH
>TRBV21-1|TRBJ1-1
ASSKGLGEKDTEAF
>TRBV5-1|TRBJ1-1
ASSFTGTGSTEAF
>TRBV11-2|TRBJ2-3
ASSLEGAGQGPDTQY
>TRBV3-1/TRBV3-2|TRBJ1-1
ASSQRGVPNTEAF
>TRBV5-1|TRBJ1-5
ASSPAGDQPQH
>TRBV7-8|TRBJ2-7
ASSSPGLAMTSYEQY
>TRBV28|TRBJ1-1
ATGQVPNTEAF
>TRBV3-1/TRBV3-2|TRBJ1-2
ASSQIQPTSYGYT
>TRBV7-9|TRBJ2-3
ASSLDRTGHTDTQY
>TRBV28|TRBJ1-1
ASSLTGHRTEAF
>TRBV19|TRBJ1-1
ASTTGLGGLTEAF
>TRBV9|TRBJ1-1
ASSVEGSEAF
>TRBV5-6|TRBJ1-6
ASSLVGTVGNSPLH
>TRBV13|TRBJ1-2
ASSSSGTGNYGYT
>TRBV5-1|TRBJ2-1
ASSLAVGLAGPAEQF
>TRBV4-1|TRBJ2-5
ASSQGQGSGETQY
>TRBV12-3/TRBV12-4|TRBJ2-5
ASSPGTIETQY
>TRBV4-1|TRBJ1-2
ASSQAILYGYT
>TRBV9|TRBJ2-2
ASSVGGRVTGELF
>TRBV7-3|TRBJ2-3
ASSSLGGTDTQY
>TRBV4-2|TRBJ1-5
ASSQERWGPLMRGPQH
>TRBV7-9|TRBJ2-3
ASSFIGRTARESTDTQY
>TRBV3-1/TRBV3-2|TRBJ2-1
ASSQRTSWSYNEQF
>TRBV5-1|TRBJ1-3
ASSTGQSNSGNTIY
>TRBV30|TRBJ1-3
AWGTNLGSGNTIY
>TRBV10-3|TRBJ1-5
AISGRTNQPQH
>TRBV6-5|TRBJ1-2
ASGSRQGLNYGYT
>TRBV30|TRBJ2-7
AWSTSSGGKSSYEQY
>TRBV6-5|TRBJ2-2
ASSYFRGLSTGELF
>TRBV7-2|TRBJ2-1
ASSLVAGVGVYNEQF
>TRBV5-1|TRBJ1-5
ASSLGTGSNQPQH
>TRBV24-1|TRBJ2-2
ATSDASGGNTGELF
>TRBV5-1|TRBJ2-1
ASRLANNEQF
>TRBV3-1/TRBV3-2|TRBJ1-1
ASSTLNEAF
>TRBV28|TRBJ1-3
ASSLWSSGNTIY
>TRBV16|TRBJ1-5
ASSQQGYQPQH
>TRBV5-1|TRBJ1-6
ASSRSGTDNSPLH
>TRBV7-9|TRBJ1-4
ASSLQWTATNEKLF
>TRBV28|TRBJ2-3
ASSSGGRADTQY
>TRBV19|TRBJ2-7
ASSTFEGMYEQY
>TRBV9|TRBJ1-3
ASSVRGNGNTIY
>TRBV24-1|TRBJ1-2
ALTEVYGNYGYT
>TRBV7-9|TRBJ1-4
ASSLRRGVATNEKLF
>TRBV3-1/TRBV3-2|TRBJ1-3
ASSQVAGRGNTIY
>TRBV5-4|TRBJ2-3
ASSVGLAGTDTQY
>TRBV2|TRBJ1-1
ASSGKGAPSFMNTEAF